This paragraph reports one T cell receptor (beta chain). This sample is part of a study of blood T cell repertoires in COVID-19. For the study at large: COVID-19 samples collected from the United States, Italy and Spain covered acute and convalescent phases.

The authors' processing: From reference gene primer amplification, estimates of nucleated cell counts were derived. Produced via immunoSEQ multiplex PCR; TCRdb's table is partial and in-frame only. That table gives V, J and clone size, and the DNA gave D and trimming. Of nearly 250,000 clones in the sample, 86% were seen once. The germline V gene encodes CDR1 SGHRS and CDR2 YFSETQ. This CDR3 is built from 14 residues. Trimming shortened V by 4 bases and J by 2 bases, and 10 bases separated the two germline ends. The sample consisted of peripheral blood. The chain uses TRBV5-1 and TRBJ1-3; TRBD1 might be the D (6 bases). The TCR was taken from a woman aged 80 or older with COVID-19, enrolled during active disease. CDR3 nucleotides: TGCGCCAGCAGCAAAGGGGGAGCTGGAAACACCATATATTTT. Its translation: CASSKGGAGNTIYF.